The 31 T cell receptor beta chains reported below all come from one sample, sequenced in a study of follicular helper T cells after annual influenza vaccination. This table comes from immunoSEQ multiplex PCR, and its TCRdb copy is limited to in-frame clones, with some not included. Here the sample spans 5,500 to 8,000 clones, around 84% being singletons. Indicated time point: 2015-2016 season, 7 days after influenza vaccination. Sequenced here: CXCR5- memory CD4+ T cells sorted from blood, sampled 7 days after influenza vaccination. All receptors come from an adult who received the influenza vaccine.

V usage is TRBV11-2 and J usage is TRBJ2-1; D gene unclear. The V gene's germline CDR1 is SGHAT and CDR2 FQNNGV. This CDR3 is 17 amino acids long. V lost 2 bases and J lost 2, with 16 bases in between. CDR3: CASSLRAVARTYNEQFF. The CDR3 coding sequence is TGTGCCAGCAGCTTAAGGGCCGTGGCGAGAACCTACAATGAGCAGTTCTTC. The variable domain in full, with the rest retrieved from reference TRBV11-2 and TRBJ2-1, is EAGVAQSPRYKIIEKRQSVAFWCNPISGHATLYWYQQILGQGPKLLIQFQNNGVVDDSQLPKDRFSAERLKGVDSTLKIQPAKLEDSAVYLCASSLRAVARTYNEQFFGPGTRLTVL.

The gene calls are TRBV5-1 and TRBJ2-5, with D perhaps TRBD2 (5 bases). CDR1 and CDR2 from the germline V gene are SGHRS and YFSETQ. This CDR3 has 16 amino acids. The V end lost 0 bases, the J end lost 0 bases, and 12 bases lay between the germline ends. CDR3 sequence reads: CASSLGASTDQETQYF. DNA of the CDR3: TGCGCCAGCAGCTTGGGGGCTAGCACCGACCAAGAGACCCAGTACTTC.

The chain is built from TRBV11-2 and TRBJ2-7; D remains ambiguous. CDR1 is SGHAT, CDR2 FQNNGV, per germline. The CDR3 consists of 11 residues. V was cut by 0 bases and J by 6 bases, with 3 bases left in between. As DNA, the CDR3 is TGTGCCAGCAGCTTAGATTCCGAGCAGTACTTC. Its translation: CASSLDSEQYF.

V usage is TRBV28 and J usage is TRBJ2-1, with 14 bases that match TRBD2. Trimming cost V 4 bases and J 2 bases; bases outside gene matches: 10. Per germline, CDR1 MDHEN and CDR2 SYDVKM. The CDR3 is made up of 19 amino acids. The CDR3 loop is CASSSRLAGGPGTYNEQFF. CDR3 DNA: TGTGCCAGCAGTTCCCGACTAGCGGGAGGGCCGGGGACCTACAATGAGCAGTTCTTC.

V and J are TRBV5-1 and TRBJ2-2; TRBD1 matches 7 bases. Germline CDR1 reads SGHRS; CDR2 reads YFSETQ. V lost 1 base, J lost 7 bases, and 7 bases stayed unmatched. The CDR3 runs to 15 residues. The CDR3: CASSLLGGTFGELFF. The CDR3 region has the DNA TGCGCCAGCAGCTTGCTAGGGGGCACGTTCGGGGAGCTGTTTTTT.

The rearrangement links TRBV18 to TRBJ2-6; 11 nucleotides align to TRBD1. The CDR3 is 17 residues long. Germline V gene sequence: CDR1 KGHSH, CDR2 LQKENI. V gave up 5 bases and J gave up 4 bases; unmatched junction bases: 7. The DNA for the CDR3 is TGTGCCAGCTCATCTTGGACAGGGGGCGCCGGGGCCAACGTCCTGACTTTC. It encodes CASSSWTGGAGANVLTF.

This clone was seen only once. The chain joins TRBV6-6 to TRBJ1-2; 9 bases align to TRBD1. The germline V gene encodes CDR1 MNHNY and CDR2 SVGAGI (reference sequence). This CDR3 has 14 amino acids. The junction had 5 bases not matched to a gene; V was cut back by 5 bases and J by 4 bases. The CDR3 nucleotides are TGTGCCAGCAGTCAACAGGGGGCGGGCTATGGCTACACCTTC. Protein: CASSQQGAGYGYTF.

The V gene is TRBV7-2, the J gene TRBJ1-5; 10 positions agree with TRBD1. The V gene's germline CDR1 is SGHTA and CDR2 FQGNSA. J gave up 3 bases and V 4 bases, and 6 bases lay outside the gene matches. This CDR3 is 16 amino acids long. The CDR3 here is CASSSSGTGDNQPQHF. Here the CDR3 DNA reads TGTGCCAGCAGCTCTTCCGGGACAGGGGACAATCAGCCCCAGCATTTT.

The CDR3 nucleotides read TGTGCCAGCAGTGATCTGGGACAAAAAAACATTCAGTACTTC. Encoded protein: CASSDLGQKNIQYF. The rearrangement joins TRBV6-1 to TRBJ2-4, with a tentative D call TRBD1 (6 bases). The CDR3 is made up of 14 amino acids. CDR1 is MNHNS and CDR2 is SASEGT in the germline V gene. Trimming left V 3 bases short and J 4 bases short, with 10 bases between.

The chain employs TRBV10-3 and TRBJ2-1; 8 bases are a match to TRBD1. CDR3 length: 14 amino acids. Trimming removed 0 bases from V and 7 bases from J; junction bases left unmatched: 2. Germline-derived CDR1 and CDR2 are ENHRY and SYGVKD. The CDR3 here is CAISESTGDNEQFF. The CDR3 DNA is TGTGCCATCAGTGAGTCGACAGGGGATAATGAGCAGTTCTTC.

The chain has TRBV18 and TRBJ1-5; TRBD1 matches 7 bases. Germline V gene data show CDR1 as KGHSH and CDR2 as LQKENI. J was trimmed by 4 bases and V by 5 bases; bases with no gene match: 5. The CDR3 has 14 amino acids. The CDR3: CASSTQGQNQPQHF. Written as DNA, the CDR3 is TGTGCCAGCTCAACACAGGGGCAGAATCAGCCCCAGCATTTT.

This chain uses TRBV30 with TRBJ2-7; the D is unclear. The CDR3 consists of 12 residues. Trimming cost V 2 bases and J 2 bases, with 7 bases left between them. The V gene's germline CDR1 is GTSNPN and CDR2 SVGIG (reference sequence). CDR3 sequence reads: CAWSSSTYEQYF. The DNA for the CDR3 is TGTGCCTGGAGTTCGAGTACCTACGAGCAGTACTTC.

The rearrangement uses TRBV7-2 and TRBJ2-1, with D unresolved. V lost 1 base to trimming and J lost 6 bases, with 10 bases between them. Germline lookup yields CDR1 SGHTA and CDR2 FQGNSA. The CDR3 is 14 amino acids. The CDR3 DNA is TGTGCCAGCAGCTTAGGAGGCAGTCTCAATGAGCAGTTCTTC. This codes for CASSLGGSLNEQFF.

The chain employs TRBV25-1 and TRBJ1-4; D not certain. In germline, CDR1 is MGHDK, CDR2 SYGVNS. V lost 1 base, J lost 10 bases, and 10 bases lay in between. CDR3 size: 13 residues. Here the CDR3 reads CASSEFSMGKLFF. The CDR3 nucleotides read TGTGCCAGCAGTGAATTCTCGATGGGAAAACTGTTTTTT.

The chain carries TRBV6-4 and TRBJ2-2, with D tentatively TRBD1 (5 bases). This CDR3 has 14 residues. Trimming shortened V by 5 bases and J by 2 bases, and 9 bases separated the two germline ends. The germline V gene has CDR1 MRHNA and CDR2 SNTAGT. CDR3 sequence: CASSYGHNTGELFF. Here the CDR3 DNA reads TGTGCCAGCAGTTACGGACATAACACCGGGGAGCTGTTTTTT.

The chain recombines TRBV18 with TRBJ1-3; the D gene is possibly TRBD1 (5 bases). Per the germline V gene, CDR1 is KGHSH and CDR2 is LQKENI. The CDR3 extends over 15 amino acids. V lost 3 bases, J lost 2 bases, and 11 bases lay in between. The CDR3 DNA reads as TGTGCCAGCTCACCTAACGTAGGGGCTGGAAACACCATATATTTT. This sequence encodes CASSPNVGAGNTIYF.

The V call is TRBV7-9, the J call TRBJ1-6; D uncertain. The CDR3 runs 13 residues. V lost 2 bases and J lost 10, with 9 bases in between. Per the germline V gene, CDR1 is SEHNR and CDR2 is FQNEAQ (reference sequence). CDR3 nucleotides: TGTGCCAGCAGCTTATTAGAGGGCTCACCCCTCCACTTT. Residues: CASSLLEGSPLHF.

The V gene is TRBV2, the J gene TRBJ1-5, with D possibly matching TRBD1 (5 bases). The CDR3 totals 15 residues. Germline V lookup: CDR1 SNHLY, CDR2 FYNNEI. Trimming cost V 3 bases and J 3 bases, with 12 bases left between them. CDR3: CASSDGRGDNQPQHF. CDR3 coding DNA: TGTGCCAGCAGTGACGGTAGGGGTGACAATCAGCCCCAGCATTTT.

The rearrangement links TRBV27 to TRBJ2-5; TRBD2 matches at 7 bases. The germline V gene has CDR1 MNHEY and CDR2 SMNVEV (reference sequence). Trimming took 2 bases from V and 5 from J; bases not matched to a gene: 11. The CDR3 contains 16 residues. CDR3 sequence: CASSLGVGAGRETQYF. The DNA for the CDR3 is TGTGCCAGCAGTTTAGGGGTCGGAGCGGGGAGGGAGACCCAGTACTTC.

The gene calls are TRBV25-1 and TRBJ2-1; TRBD2 is a possible D gene (6 bases). Germline values: CDR1 MGHDK, CDR2 SYGVNS. V lost 7 bases and J 0 bases, leaving 13 bases between the germline ends. The CDR3 is 15 residues long. This CDR3 is CASTFLGGSYNEQFF. For the CDR3, the DNA is TGTGCCAGCACCTTCCTCGGGGGCTCCTACAATGAGCAGTTCTTC.

V gene TRBV28 combines with J gene TRBJ2-5; D is unresolved. TRBJ2-7 matches the DNA end more closely, so the J call is doubtful. In germline, CDR1 is MDHEN, CDR2 SYDVKM. This CDR3 has 12 amino acids. In DNA, the CDR3 is TGTGCCAGCAGTTTAACCCGCTACGAGCAGTACTTC. Protein sequence: CASSLTRYEQYF.

This clone occurred a few times. The chain links TRBV5-1 to TRBJ2-5; D might be TRBD1 or TRBD2, each matching 5 bases. The length of the CDR3 is 14 residues. Germline V gene data show CDR1 as SGHRS and CDR2 as YFSETQ. V was trimmed by 3 bases and J by 4 bases, leaving 13 bases between them. The CDR3 DNA reads TGCGCCAGCAGCTCGGGACGGATCGGAGAGACCCAGTACTTC. It is translated as CASSSGRIGETQYF.

The rearrangement uses TRBV7-2 and TRBJ2-3; D is uncertain. Per the germline V gene, CDR1 is SGHTA and CDR2 is FQGNSA. The CDR3 has 12 residues. V was trimmed by 6 bases and J by 2 bases, leaving 6 bases between them. The CDR3 nucleotides are TGTGCCAGCAGTTCGGTCACAGATACGCAGTATTTT. It is translated as CASSSVTDTQYF.

The rearrangement joins TRBV30 to TRBJ1-2, with TRBD1 matching over 9 bases. The CDR3 covers 15 residues. The V and J ends lost 1 base and 6 bases, in that order; junction bases with no gene match: 9. Germline V gene sequence: CDR1 GTSNPN, CDR2 SVGIG (reference sequence). The CDR3 reads CAWSGTGAGMHGYTF. In DNA form, the CDR3 reads TGTGCCTGGAGTGGGACAGGGGCTGGTATGCATGGCTACACCTTC.

The J gene is TRBJ2-7, the V gene TRBV5-1; a weak D match, TRBD2 (5 bases). This CDR3 has 15 amino acids. The V end lost 0 bases, the J end lost 0 bases, and 10 bases lay between the germline ends. Germline V gives CDR1 SGHRS, CDR2 YFSETQ. The CDR3 sequence is CASSLEAGSSYEQYF. In DNA form, the CDR3 reads TGCGCCAGCAGCTTGGAGGCTGGGAGCTCCTACGAGCAGTACTTC.

The V and J genes are TRBV4-1 and TRBJ1-1; 8 bases are shared with TRBD1. The J segment lost 3 bases and the V segment lost 6 bases, leaving 3 bases of the junction unmatched. Germline V CDR1 and CDR2: MGHRA, YSYEKL. This CDR3 has 13 amino acids. The CDR3 nucleotides read TGCGCCAGCAGTGACAGGGGTGACACTGAAGCTTTCTTT. The encoded protein is CASSDRGDTEAFF.

This clone has just a few counts. The gene calls are TRBV7-8 and TRBJ1-5; D unclear. The V end was cut by 1 base, the J end by 7 bases, with 8 bases between. Germline loops: CDR1 SGHVS, CDR2 FQNEAQ. The CDR3 is made up of 13 amino acids. CDR3 residues: CASSLVAEQPQHF. In nucleotides, the CDR3 is TGTGCCAGCAGCTTAGTCGCTGAACAGCCCCAGCATTTT.

The rearrangement links TRBV6-5 to TRBJ2-1, with 7 positions matching TRBD1. In germline, CDR1 is MNHEY, CDR2 SVGAGI. Trimming cost V 0 bases and J 0 bases; bases outside gene matches: 2. The CDR3 contains 16 residues. Here the CDR3 reads CASSYSRTGSYNEQFF. Written as DNA, the CDR3 is TGTGCCAGCAGTTACTCCAGGACAGGCTCCTACAATGAGCAGTTCTTC.

The chain recombines TRBV12-2 with TRBJ1-5. TRBV12-2 is marked as a pseudogene. CDR3 size: 15 residues. The CDR3 loop is CASRLRRGKDQPQHF. DNA of the CDR3: TGTGCAAGTCGCTTGCGGCGGGGGAAGGATCAGCCCCAGCATTTT.

This chain links TRBV2 with TRBJ2-7, with D tentatively TRBD1 (6 bases). The V and J ends lost 1 base and 3 bases respectively, with 10 bases between them. The CDR3 contains 14 residues. The germline CDR1 and CDR2 sequences are SNHLY and FYNNEI. The CDR3 DNA follows: TGTGCCAGCAGTGAAGAAGGGGGTTTCTACGAGCAGTACTTC. Its protein product is CASSEEGGFYEQYF.

This clone has only one observation. The V gene is TRBV10-3, the J gene TRBJ2-4; TRBD1 might be the D (5 bases). The length of the CDR3 is 14 residues. Per the germline V gene, CDR1 is ENHRY and CDR2 is SYGVKD. Between the trimmed V and J ends, which lost 8 bases and 0 bases, there was a span of 11 bases. This chain's CDR3 is CAIGAPEAKNIQYF. DNA for the CDR3: TGTGCCATCGGGGCACCTGAAGCCAAAAACATTCAGTACTTC.